Listed below are T cell receptor beta chains from one sample, sequenced in a study of blood T cell repertoires in COVID-19. Clones were sequenced by immunoSEQ multiplex PCR, and TCRdb holds only the in-frame ones, with some missing. The sample contains about 180,000 clones, approximately 90% of which appear only once. Specimen: peripheral blood. These receptors were taken from a woman in her seventies with COVID-19, enrolled during active disease. The CDR3 runs from the conserved cysteine through the conserved F or W. Fields, in order: D gene, clone size, J gene, V gene, CDR3 protein, CDR3 DNA. D genes are given only for firm matches. Expanded clones are given a class, and other clones once, few, many or no size at all.

d_gene: TRBD1; abundance: -; j_gene: TRBJ1-2; v_gene: TRBV20-1; CDR3aa: CSASKGQGYGYTF; CDR3nt: TGCAGTGCTAGTAAAGGACAGGGGTATGGCTACACCTTC
d_gene: -; abundance: -; j_gene: TRBJ1-1; v_gene: TRBV6-4; CDR3aa: CASREDAGTSQAFF; CDR3nt: TGTGCCAGCAGGGAAGATGCCGGGACAAGTCAAGCTTTCTTT
d_gene: -; abundance: -; j_gene: TRBJ1-1; v_gene: TRBV11-3; CDR3aa: CASSSRVGNTEAFF; CDR3nt: TGTGCCAGCAGCTCGAGGGTAGGGAACACTGAAGCTTTCTTT
d_gene: -; abundance: -; j_gene: TRBJ1-1; v_gene: TRBV27; CDR3aa: CASSSFFGQLNTEAFF; CDR3nt: TGTGCCAGCAGTTCCTTCTTCGGACAGTTGAACACTGAAGCTTTCTTT
d_gene: TRBD1; abundance: -; j_gene: TRBJ2-3; v_gene: TRBV28; CDR3aa: CASSLTGGQGRDTQYF; CDR3nt: TGTGCCAGCAGCCTAACAGGTGGACAGGGGCGAGATACGCAGTATTTT
d_gene: -; abundance: -; j_gene: TRBJ1-5; v_gene: TRBV5-1; CDR3aa: CASSLGPDSNQPQHF; CDR3nt: TGCGCCAGCAGCCTGGGTCCAGATAGCAATCAGCCCCAGCATTTT
d_gene: -; abundance: -; j_gene: TRBJ2-3; v_gene: TRBV5-1; CDR3aa: CASSFQTRFTDTQYF; CDR3nt: TGCGCCAGCAGCTTCCAGACACGGTTCACAGATACGCAGTATTTT
d_gene: -; abundance: -; j_gene: TRBJ2-1; v_gene: TRBV28; CDR3aa: CASSLWADNEQFF; CDR3nt: TGTGCCAGCAGTTTATGGGCAGACAATGAGCAGTTCTTC
d_gene: TRBD1; abundance: few; j_gene: TRBJ2-1; v_gene: TRBV4-1; CDR3aa: CASSLRDSYNEQFF; CDR3nt: TGCGCCAGCAGCCTTCGGGACAGTTACAATGAGCAGTTCTTC
d_gene: -; abundance: -; j_gene: TRBJ2-7; v_gene: TRBV4-2; CDR3aa: CASSQDSAADYEQYF; CDR3nt: TGTGCCAGCAGCCAAGATTCAGCGGCAGACTACGAGCAGTACTTC
d_gene: TRBD2; abundance: -; j_gene: TRBJ2-7; v_gene: TRBV5-4; CDR3aa: CASSSGLAGSYEQYF; CDR3nt: TGTGCCAGCAGCTCGGGACTAGCGGGATCCTACGAGCAGTACTTC
d_gene: TRBD1; abundance: -; j_gene: TRBJ1-4; v_gene: TRBV6-1; CDR3aa: CASSEPGQGGWMFF; CDR3nt: TGTGCCAGCAGTGAACCGGGACAGGGGGGTTGGATGTTTTTT
d_gene: TRBD2; abundance: -; j_gene: TRBJ2-7; v_gene: TRBV18; CDR3aa: CASSQEREAEQYF; CDR3nt: TGTGCCAGCTCACAGGAGCGGGAGGCGGAGCAGTACTTC
d_gene: TRBD1; abundance: -; j_gene: TRBJ2-5; v_gene: TRBV27; CDR3aa: CASSPYLRTGGGETQYF; CDR3nt: TGTGCCAGCAGTCCCTACCTGAGGACAGGGGGAGGAGAGACCCAGTACTTC
d_gene: TRBD1; abundance: -; j_gene: TRBJ2-5; v_gene: TRBV4-2; CDR3aa: CASSLQGDRGQETQYF; CDR3nt: TGTGCCAGCAGCCTACAGGGGGATCGGGGCCAAGAGACCCAGTACTTC
d_gene: -; abundance: -; j_gene: TRBJ2-1; v_gene: TRBV30; CDR3aa: CAWSRRETYNEQFF; CDR3nt: TGTGCCTGGAGTCGGCGGGAAACCTACAATGAGCAGTTCTTC
d_gene: TRBD1; abundance: -; j_gene: TRBJ2-5; v_gene: TRBV19; CDR3aa: CASRRTGKLETQYF; CDR3nt: TGTGCCAGTCGAAGGACAGGGAAGTTAGAGACCCAGTACTTC
d_gene: -; abundance: -; j_gene: TRBJ1-1; v_gene: TRBV5-1; CDR3aa: CASSFQISSEAFF; CDR3nt: TGCGCCAGCAGCTTCCAGATTTCGTCTGAAGCTTTCTTT
d_gene: -; abundance: -; j_gene: TRBJ1-4; v_gene: TRBV18; CDR3aa: CASSPKGEKLFF; CDR3nt: TGTGCCAGCTCACCGAAGGGGGAAAAACTGTTTTTT
d_gene: TRBD1; abundance: once; j_gene: TRBJ2-1; v_gene: TRBV6-4; CDR3aa: CAGVTGGSDNEQFF; CDR3nt: TGTGCCGGTGTTACAGGGGGCAGCGACAATGAGCAGTTCTTC
d_gene: TRBD1; abundance: -; j_gene: TRBJ1-2; v_gene: TRBV11-3; CDR3aa: CASSYGTVGYTF; CDR3nt: TGTGCCAGCAGCTATGGGACAGTTGGCTACACCTTC
d_gene: TRBD2; abundance: -; j_gene: TRBJ2-3; v_gene: TRBV13; CDR3aa: CASSLKSSGREFRTDTQYF; CDR3nt: TGTGCCAGCAGCTTAAAATCTAGCGGGAGGGAATTTCGCACAGATACGCAGTATTTT
d_gene: TRBD1; abundance: -; j_gene: TRBJ1-2; v_gene: TRBV7-2; CDR3aa: CASSDRGGPYNYGYTF; CDR3nt: TGTGCCAGCAGCGACAGGGGTGGCCCATATAACTATGGCTACACCTTC
d_gene: TRBD1; abundance: -; j_gene: TRBJ1-2; v_gene: TRBV7-9; CDR3aa: CASSSGQDTIYGYTF; CDR3nt: TGTGCCAGCAGCTCAGGACAGGATACAATTTATGGCTACACCTTC
d_gene: TRBD1; abundance: -; j_gene: TRBJ1-5; v_gene: TRBV11-2; CDR3aa: CASSLGRQGSNQPQHF; CDR3nt: TGTGCCAGCAGCTTAGGTCGACAGGGTAGCAATCAGCCCCAGCATTTT
d_gene: TRBD1; abundance: -; j_gene: TRBJ1-1; v_gene: TRBV28; CDR3aa: CASQTSGGARVAFF; CDR3nt: TGTGCCAGCCAAACTTCAGGGGGCGCGAGAGTGGCTTTCTTT
d_gene: -; abundance: -; j_gene: TRBJ1-1; v_gene: TRBV5-6; CDR3aa: CASSTRLGGRTEAFF; CDR3nt: TGTGCCAGCAGCACTAGACTGGGGGGGAGAACTGAAGCTTTCTTT
d_gene: TRBD1; abundance: -; j_gene: TRBJ2-7; v_gene: TRBV6-5; CDR3aa: CASRTGTETYEQYF; CDR3nt: TGTGCCAGCAGAACGGGGACAGAGACCTACGAGCAGTACTTC
d_gene: -; abundance: few; j_gene: TRBJ2-1; v_gene: TRBV27; CDR3aa: CASGSHNEQFF; CDR3nt: TGTGCCAGCGGGAGCCACAATGAGCAGTTCTTC
d_gene: -; abundance: -; j_gene: TRBJ1-6; v_gene: TRBV5-1; CDR3aa: CASSRELDSPLHF; CDR3nt: TGCGCCAGCAGCCGCGAGCTGGATTCACCCCTCCACTTT
d_gene: -; abundance: few; j_gene: TRBJ1-1; v_gene: TRBV2; CDR3aa: CASSKDMNTEAFF; CDR3nt: TGTGCCAGCAGCAAGGACATGAACACTGAAGCTTTCTTT
d_gene: TRBD1; abundance: -; j_gene: TRBJ1-1; v_gene: TRBV29-1; CDR3aa: CSVLTGVRNTEAFF; CDR3nt: TGCAGCGTACTTACAGGGGTTAGGAACACTGAAGCTTTCTTT
d_gene: -; abundance: -; j_gene: TRBJ2-6; v_gene: TRBV14; CDR3aa: CASSYSGANVLTF; CDR3nt: TGTGCCAGCAGCTACTCTGGGGCCAACGTCCTGACTTTC
d_gene: TRBD1; abundance: few; j_gene: TRBJ1-1; v_gene: TRBV5-1; CDR3aa: CASSKLGQGNTEAFF; CDR3nt: TGCGCCAGCAGCAAATTAGGACAGGGGAACACTGAAGCTTTCTTT
d_gene: TRBD2; abundance: few; j_gene: TRBJ2-7; v_gene: TRBV7-7; CDR3aa: CASSPYSGRRNEQYF; CDR3nt: TGTGCTAGCAGCCCGTATAGCGGGAGAAGGAACGAGCAGTACTTC
d_gene: -; abundance: -; j_gene: TRBJ1-5; v_gene: TRBV28; CDR3aa: CASRTNYRAGQPQHF; CDR3nt: TGTGCCAGCAGGACTAACTACAGAGCCGGTCAGCCCCAGCATTTT
d_gene: TRBD1; abundance: -; j_gene: TRBJ1-1; v_gene: TRBV29-1; CDR3aa: CSVRTGNMNTEAFF; CDR3nt: TGCAGCGTCAGGACAGGGAACATGAACACTGAAGCTTTCTTT
d_gene: -; abundance: -; j_gene: TRBJ2-7; v_gene: TRBV24-1; CDR3aa: CATSDGGNSYEQYF; CDR3nt: TGTGCCACCAGTGACGGCGGGAACTCCTACGAGCAGTACTTC
d_gene: TRBD1; abundance: -; j_gene: TRBJ2-1; v_gene: TRBV3-1/TRBV3-2; CDR3aa: CASSQFFRGLKHNEQFF; CDR3nt: TGTGCCAGCAGCCAATTTTTCAGGGGGCTTAAACACAATGAGCAGTTCTTC
d_gene: -; abundance: -; j_gene: TRBJ2-7; v_gene: TRBV5-1; CDR3aa: CASSLSSGNEQYF; CDR3nt: TGCGCCAGCAGCTTGTCGTCAGGGAATGAGCAGTACTTC
d_gene: -; abundance: -; j_gene: TRBJ2-5; v_gene: TRBV5-1; CDR3aa: CASSPGRNQETQYF; CDR3nt: TGCGCCAGCAGCCCTGGGAGGAACCAAGAGACCCAGTACTTC
d_gene: -; abundance: few; j_gene: TRBJ1-5; v_gene: TRBV7-2; CDR3aa: CASSLAGNSNQPQHF; CDR3nt: TGTGCCAGCAGCTTAGCCGGGAATAGCAATCAGCCCCAGCATTTT